The T cell receptor (beta chain) described here comes from a study of blood T cell repertoires in COVID-19. Study overall: PBMCs, B-cell-depleted T cells, or T cells were the source of the cDNA or gDNA that made up the material.

Original handling: Reference gene primer amplification in the assay estimated nucleated cell counts. The table came from immunoSEQ multiplex PCR; TCRdb's copy has only in-frame clones and leaves some out. D and trimming come from the DNA, and the V and J calls and clone size come from that table. There are roughly 190,000 clones in the sample; roughly 80% occur only once, and less than 20% lies in the top ten. This clone has more than one count but fewer than ten. The trim removed 3 bases at V and 8 bases at J, leaving 6 bases unmatched. The germline gives CDR1 SNHLY, CDR2 FYNNEI. The CDR3 loop spans 14 amino acids.

Sequencing was done on a sample of peripheral blood. This sequence originates from a human donor in a cohort sampled during active COVID-19. The chain recombines TRBV2 with TRBJ2-1, with 8 bases matching TRBD1. This chain's CDR3 is CASSDRGPLDEQFF. The CDR3 coding sequence is TGTGCCAGCAGTGACAGGGGGCCCCTCGATGAGCAGTTCTTC.